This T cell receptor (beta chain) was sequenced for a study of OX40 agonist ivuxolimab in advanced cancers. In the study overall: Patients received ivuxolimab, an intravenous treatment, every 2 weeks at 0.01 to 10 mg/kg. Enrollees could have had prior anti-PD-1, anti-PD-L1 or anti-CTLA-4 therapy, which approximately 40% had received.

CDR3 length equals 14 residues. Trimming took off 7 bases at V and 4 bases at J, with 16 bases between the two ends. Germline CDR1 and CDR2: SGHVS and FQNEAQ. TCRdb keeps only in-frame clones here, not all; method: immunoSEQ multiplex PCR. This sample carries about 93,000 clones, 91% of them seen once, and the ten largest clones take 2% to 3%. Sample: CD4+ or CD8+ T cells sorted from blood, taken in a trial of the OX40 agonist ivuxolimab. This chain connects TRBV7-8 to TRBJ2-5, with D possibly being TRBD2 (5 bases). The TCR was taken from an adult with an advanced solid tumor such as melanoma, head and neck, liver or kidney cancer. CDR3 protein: CASTTAPSLETQYF. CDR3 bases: TGTGCCAGCACCACTGCGCCTAGCTTAGAGACCCAGTACTTC.